These T cell receptor beta chains were read from a single sample in a study of T cells in Graves' hyperthyroidism and ophthalmopathy. MiXCR, applied by TCRdb to the multiplex PCR reads, yields one record per CDR3 protein. Of 550,000 to 800,000 distinct CDR3 sequences in the sample, about a sixth were seen once. Material for sequencing was blood. All receptors come from a man younger than 35 with Graves' hyperthyroidism. CDR3s include the opening cysteine and the closing phenylalanine or tryptophan. Each record gives: V gene, clone size, D gene, J gene, CDR3 DNA, CDR3 protein. A D gene is named only where the DNA matches it firmly. Only part of the rows carry a size: once, few, many, or a class if the clone is expanded.

>TRBV7-9|many|.|TRBJ2-1
TGTGCCAGCAGCTTAGGGGCCCTAAGTGAGCAGTTCTTC
CASSLGALSEQFF
>TRBV28|many|TRBD1|TRBJ1-3
TGTGCCAGCAGTCCGGACAGGGCCGGTGGAAACACCATATATTTT
CASSPDRAGGNTIYF
>TRBV3-1|many|.|TRBJ2-5
TGTGCCAGCAGCCAAGTTAGCGGCGAACAAGAGACCCAGTACTTC
CASSQVSGEQETQYF
>TRBV28|many|.|TRBJ1-1
TGTGCCAGCAGTTTACAGGTGAAGCCTTCCGTAGCTTTCTTT
CASSLQVKPSVAFF
>TRBV12-3/TRBV12-4|many|.|TRBJ2-3
TGTGCCAGCAGTTTTCACACAGATACGCAGTATTTT
CASSFHTDTQYF
>TRBV30|many|.|TRBJ2-3
TGTGCCTGGACTTTAGCGAGCACAGATACGCAGTATTTT
CAWTLASTDTQYF
>TRBV29-1|many|TRBD1|TRBJ2-5
TGCAGCGTCCAGTCAGGGGGTTCCACCCAGTACTTC
CSVQSGGSTQYF
>TRBV2|many|.|TRBJ2-5
TGTGCCAGCAACAAAGAACAGGGCCCAGAGACCCAGTACTTC
CASNKEQGPETQYF
>TRBV10-3|many|.|TRBJ2-3
TGTGCCATCACCTCATCGATACTAGACACAGATACGCAGTATTTT
CAITSSILDTDTQYF
>TRBV11-2|.|.|TRBJ2-1
TGTGCCAGCAGCACGGGGAGCGTGAATGAGCAGTTCTTC
CASSTGSVNEQFF
>TRBV11-2|many|TRBD2|TRBJ2-1
TGTGCCAGCAGACAGGCGGGAGACTCCTACAATGAGCAGTTCTTC
CASRQAGDSYNEQFF
>TRBV7-2|many|TRBD2|TRBJ2-7
TGTGCCAGCAGCTCTAGCGGGAGTCGGTACGAGCAGTACTTC
CASSSSGSRYEQYF
>TRBV4-1|few|TRBD2|TRBJ2-1
TGCGCCAGCAGCCAAGAAGTTCGGAGCAGCGGGATTGAGCAGTTCTTC
CASSQEVRSSGIEQFF
>TRBV2|few|.|TRBJ2-7
TGTGCCAGCGGCGGGACCGAGCAGTACTTC
CASGGTEQYF
>TRBV6-1|.|.|TRBJ1-1
TGTGCCAGCAGTGAAAAACAGGGCGGGACTGAAGCTTTCTTT
CASSEKQGGTEAFF
>TRBV5-5|.|.|TRBJ1-1
TGTGCCAGCAGCTTGTTCTCAGGGGAAGCTTTCTTT
CASSLFSGEAFF
>TRBV4-1|few|.|TRBJ2-5
TGCGCCAGCAGCCACCCCCACGGTGGAGAGACCCAGTACTTC
CASSHPHGGETQYF
>TRBV18|many|TRBD1|TRBJ1-5
TGTGCCAGCTCACCATTGGGAGGGGGCGAGCCCCAGCATTTT
CASSPLGGGEPQHF
>TRBV6-4|few|.|TRBJ2-1
TGTGCCAGCAGCGGTACAGGGGAGGGCTACAATGAGCAGTTCTTC
CASSGTGEGYNEQFF
>TRBV28|many|TRBD1|TRBJ1-1
TGTGCCAGCAGTCCCACAGGGGGCGCGGACACTGAAGCTTTCTTT
CASSPTGGADTEAFF
>TRBV3-1|few|TRBD2|TRBJ2-1
TGTGCCAGCAGCCAAGTTGGAGGTAGCGGGAGGGATGAGCAGTTCTTC
CASSQVGGSGRDEQFF
>TRBV6-2/TRBV6-3|few|TRBD1|TRBJ1-1
TGTGCCAGCACCATCGACAGGGCGAACACTGAAGCTTTCTTT
CASTIDRANTEAFF
>TRBV15|.|.|TRBJ1-2
TGTGCCACCACGACCTCGGGGGACTATGGCTACACCTTC
CATTTSGDYGYTF
>TRBV14|.|.|TRBJ2-3
TGTGCCAGCACTTTTGGCGGGGGCACAGATACGCAGTATTTT
CASTFGGGTDTQYF
>TRBV28|many|.|TRBJ1-5
TGTGCCAGCAGTTTCGAGGAAGGGATCACAGGTCCCCAGCATTTT
CASSFEEGITGPQHF
>TRBV12-3/TRBV12-4|many|.|TRBJ2-1
TGTGCCAGCAGTCATAATCGGGAGTCGGACAATGAGCAGTTCTTC
CASSHNRESDNEQFF
>TRBV18|.|.|TRBJ2-7
TGTGCCAGCTCACCATCGACCCGAACCTACGAGCAGTACTTC
CASSPSTRTYEQYF
>TRBV28|.|.|TRBJ1-5
TGTGCCAGCAGCCCATTAATGAGGAATCAGCCCCAGCATTTT
CASSPLMRNQPQHF
>TRBV12-3/TRBV12-4|many|TRBD2|TRBJ2-7
TGTGCCAGCACCTCGTCCACTAGCGGGAGTCTTATGGGGTCCTACGAGCAGTACTTC
CASTSSTSGSLMGSYEQYF
>TRBV29-1|many|TRBD2|TRBJ2-1
TGCAGCGTAGGGGTAGCGGGAGGGTACAATGAGCAGTTCTTC
CSVGVAGGYNEQFF
>TRBV9|.|.|TRBJ2-5
TGTGCCAGCAGCCACCACCGGACAGCCTCGGGAGAGACCCAGTACTTC
CASSHHRTASGETQYF
>TRBV29-1|few|.|TRBJ1-1
TGCAGCGTGGAGAGACAGGAGAACACTGAAGCTTTCTTT
CSVERQENTEAFF
>TRBV28|many|.|TRBJ2-3
TGTGCCAGCAGGCCTGGGCAGCGGCGGGGTACAGATACGCAGTATTTT
CASRPGQRRGTDTQYF
>TRBV2|few|.|TRBJ1-4
TGTGCCAGCAGGGAAGACAGAATTGCAACTAATGAAAAACTGTTTTTT
CASREDRIATNEKLFF
>TRBV13|.|.|TRBJ2-7
TGTGCCAGCAGCTTAGGACGGGTTGGGTACGAGCAGTACTTC
CASSLGRVGYEQYF
>TRBV4-1|.|.|TRBJ1-5
TGCGCCAGCAGCCTAGGAGGACAGAGCACAGATACGCAGCATTTT
CASSLGGQSTDTQHF
>TRBV27|many|TRBD1|TRBJ2-7
TGTGCCAGCAGTTTACGGCAGGGGGCTTTCTACGAGCAGTACTTC
CASSLRQGAFYEQYF
>TRBV11-2|.|TRBD1|TRBJ2-7
TGTGCCAGCAGCTTCACCTCGGACAGGGGGGCCGACGAGCAGTACTTC
CASSFTSDRGADEQYF
>TRBV12-3/TRBV12-4|many|.|TRBJ1-6
TGTGCCAGCAGTCGAAACCAGGGGACCCTCCACTTT
CASSRNQGTLHF
>TRBV3-1|.|TRBD1|TRBJ2-7
TGTGCCAGCAGCGGGACAGGGAGGGACGAGCAGTACTTC
CASSGTGRDEQYF